The present TCR beta chain was sequenced within a study of cytomegalovirus exposure and HLA in healthy donors. Study findings and constraints: Further analysis was carried out later, and it showed several of the most significant clusters appearing linked to common viral pathogens.

With 60 Vbeta and 13 Jbeta primers, the PCR was carried out. TCRdb's copy holds only in-frame clones and misses some; the assay was immunoSEQ multiplex PCR. The table lists roughly 170,000 clones, roughly four fifths of them singletons, with 1.5% to 2% in the top ten. This clone appeared a single time. What it recognizes is unknown. CDR1 is SNHLY, CDR2 FYNNEI, per germline. The length of the CDR3 is 12 residues. Between the trimmed V and J ends, which lost 2 bases and 7 bases, there was a span of 6 bases. The TCR sequence derives from a man between 45 and 60 years old in good health and CMV-seronegative. Specimen: PBMCs. This sequence joins TRBV2 and TRBJ1-5; the D is unclear. The CDR3 sequence: CASSERAQPQHF. The CDR3 DNA reads as TGTGCCAGCAGTGAACGAGCCCAGCCCCAGCATTTT.